This T cell receptor beta chain was sequenced during a study of T cell responses to AZD1222 COVID-19 vaccine. As for this clone: Its antigen is currently unknown.

Germline V gene data show CDR1 as SGHNT and CDR2 as YENEEA. The V gene lost 5 bases and the J gene lost 0 bases, with 13 bases spanning the gap. This CDR3 comprises 15 residues. Here immunoSEQ multiplex PCR was the method, and the copy in TCRdb shows in-frame clones only, minus some. This table has 150,000 to 200,000 clones, approximately 92% appearing once. Study conclusions and caveats: Females outnumbered males among donors, who were mostly white British; clonal diversity was possibly underestimated.

The source was peripheral blood, collected on day 0 of AZD1222 vaccination. The rearrangement links TRBV11-3 to TRBJ1-1; D possibly corresponds to TRBD1 (6 bases). This clonotype was sampled from an adult in good health. The DNA of the CDR3 is TGTGCCAGCAGCCCAGGAGGGACACTGAACACTGAAGCTTTCTTT. This codes for CASSPGGTLNTEAFF.